This T cell receptor (beta chain) was retrieved from a study of T cell responses to AZD1222 COVID-19 vaccine. The repertoire was sequenced with immunoSEQ multiplex PCR; TCRdb's copy has only in-frame clones and lacks some. The sample has about 150,000 clones; approximately 89% are singletons. Pooling was applied to second doses at about 4 or about 12 weeks. The CDR3 extends over 16 amino acids. CDR1 and CDR2 from the germline V gene are SGHRS and YFSETQ. The germline V and J ends were trimmed by 2 bases and 5 bases, with 17 bases remaining between them. In the case of this clone: Its specificity is not known.

Broader study findings: Epitopes outside B.1.351 and B.1.1.7 mutated regions reportedly drew nearly half of spike TCRs. Dominant CD4 TCR responses targeted spike regions 160-218 and 743-854.

The material sequenced was peripheral blood, taken 28 days after the second AZD1222 dose. This clonotype was obtained from an adult who received the AZD1222 COVID-19 vaccine. The chain has TRBV5-1 and TRBJ1-5; D is perhaps TRBD1 (5 bases). DNA for the CDR3: TGCGCCAGCAGCTTACGAAGACAGAAACTTGATCAGCCCCAGCATTTT. As protein: CASSLRRQKLDQPQHF.